This T cell receptor beta chain was retrieved from a study of blood T cell repertoires in COVID-19. Study-level information: Sources were T cells, B-cell-depleted T cells, or PBMCs; the material itself was cDNA or gDNA.

Original processing methods: The authors estimated nucleated cell counts from reference gene primer amplification. TCRdb's copy holds only in-frame clones and misses some; the assay was immunoSEQ multiplex PCR. V, J and clone size derive from that table, while D and trimming were established from the DNA sequence. Seen here are 150,000 or so clones, around 84% observed once, and the top ten hold about 3.3%. Sequenced sample: peripheral blood. The TCR comes from a human donor with acute or convalescent COVID-19. The donor label of this sample is uncertain.

CDR3 protein: CASRAGIMEKLFF. CDR3 DNA sequence: TGTGCCAGCAGAGCAGGTATTATGGAAAAACTGTTTTTT. The chain joins TRBV27 to TRBJ1-4; no clear D. Trimming left V 6 bases short and J 8 bases short, with 13 bases between. CDR1 and CDR2 (germline): MNHEY, SMNVEV (reference sequence). CDR3 size: 13 residues.